The 17 T cell receptor beta chains below were found in one sample sequenced in a study of T-cell reconstitution after alpha-beta-depleted transplantation in children. Preparation of the TCRbeta library was carried out with unique molecular identifiers. A single record per CDR3 protein comes from TCRdb applying MiXCR to the PCR reads. Altogether 200,000 to 250,000 distinct CDR3 sequences are present, under 9.5% being singletons, with the ten largest covering around 6.2%. Specimen: PBMCs from the stem cell graft donor, collected from the stem cell graft. Source of these receptors: a human donor who donated a stem cell graft to a child with acute lymphoblastic leukemia.

This clonotype was detected a few times. The CDR3 region is CASSTPSNPYGYTF. The CDR3, as DNA: TGTGCCAGCAGCACCCCGTCAAATCCCTATGGCTACACCTTC. The chain recombines TRBV9 with TRBJ1-2; D unresolved. V lost 4 bases, J lost 4 bases, and 14 bases lay in between. Germline values: CDR1 SGDLS, CDR2 YYNGEE. The CDR3 runs to 14 residues.

This clonotype was seen a handful of times. The chain carries TRBV11-2 and TRBJ2-5; perhaps TRBD1 as D (6 bases). This CDR3 has 14 amino acids. With 3 bases removed from V and 3 bases from J, the gap between germline ends came to 11 bases. Germline CDR1 SGHAT, CDR2 FQNNGV. The CDR3 is CASSFPDSKETQYF. The CDR3 DNA reads TGTGCCAGCAGCTTCCCGGACAGCAAAGAGACCCAGTACTTC. The full variable domain, in which reference TRBV11-2 and TRBJ2-5 provide the parts outside the CDR3, is EAGVAQSPRYKIIEKRQSVAFWCNPISGHATLYWYQQILGQGPKLLIQFQNNGVVDDSQLPKDRFSAERLKGVDSTLKIQPAKLEDSAVYLCASSFPDSKETQYFGPGTRLLVL.

A few counts support this clonotype. The chain joins TRBV12-3 or TRBV12-4 to TRBJ1-2, with D possibly being TRBD1 (6 bases). V dropped 3 bases and J dropped 0 bases, with 14 bases sitting between them. This CDR3 spans 16 amino acids. CDR3 amino acids: CASSLLDSYSNYGYTF. The CDR3 DNA reads as TGTGCCAGCAGTTTGCTGGACAGCTATTCTAACTATGGCTACACCTTC.

This clonotype was picked up a small number of times. The gene calls are TRBV6-4 and TRBJ2-1, with 15 bases matching TRBD2. CDR1 and CDR2 (germline): MRHNA, SNTAGT. This CDR3 is built from 21 residues. Trimming removed 6 bases from V and 1 base from J; junction bases left unmatched: 16. CDR3 sequence: CASRQDGLAGGIILSYNEQFF. The CDR3 DNA sequence: TGTGCCAGCAGGCAGGACGGACTAGCGGGGGGGATCATTCTGTCCTACAATGAGCAGTTCTTC.

This clonotype was detected many times. This sequence joins TRBV25-1 and TRBJ2-1; either TRBD1 or TRBD2 may supply D (7 bases each). Trimming left V 2 bases short and J 2 bases short, with 13 bases between. Germline assignment: CDR1 MGHDK and CDR2 SYGVNS. The CDR3 length is 16 residues. The CDR3 DNA follows: TGTGCCAGCAGTGAACTGTCAGGGGGGGCCTACAATGAGCAGTTCTTC. It translates to CASSELSGGAYNEQFF.

This clonotype was counted between two and nine times. CDR3 protein: CASNPGQKGGYTF. The CDR3 DNA reads TGTGCCAGCAATCCGGGACAGAAAGGTGGCTACACCTTC. The V call is TRBV6-5, the J call TRBJ1-2; 7 bases match TRBD1. V shed 7 bases, J shed 7 bases, and the junction held 9 bases outside the gene matches. CDR1 and CDR2 from the germline V gene are MNHEY and SVGAGI. This CDR3 is 13 amino acids long.

As regards this clonotype: A much larger clone differs from this one at a single base, so this may be a read error. CDR3 protein: CASKRAREEAQHF. The CDR3 bases are TGTGCCAGCAAGCGGGCCCGCGAGGAAGCCCAGCATTTT. V and J are TRBV6-1 and TRBJ1-5, with D hard to call. CDR1 and CDR2 from the germline V gene are MNHNS and SASEGT. Trimming removed 7 bases at V and 11 bases at J, with 18 bases between. The CDR3 sequence is 13 residues long.

This clonotype was recorded a few times. The CDR3 DNA reads TGCGCCAGCAGCATCAAACCCGAGCTCCAGTACTTC. It translates to CASSIKPELQYF. The J gene is TRBJ2-5, the V gene TRBV5-1; D is uncertain. The CDR3 contains 12 residues. Germline CDR1 is SGHRS and CDR2 is YFSETQ. V dropped 4 bases and J dropped 10 bases, with 14 bases sitting between them.

In its sample, this clonotype was seen a few times. The chain carries TRBV7-2 and TRBJ1-3, with 7 bases aligning to TRBD1. Germline CDR1 SGHTA, CDR2 FQGNSA. The CDR3 has 15 residues. The ends lost 2 bases at V and 3 bases at J; junction bases unmatched: 4. CDR3 sequence reads: CASSLTGESGNTIYF. In nucleotides, the CDR3 is TGTGCCAGCAGCTTAACAGGGGAGAGTGGAAACACCATATATTTT.

The rearrangement uses TRBV5-1 and TRBJ2-7; maybe TRBD1 (6 bases). Between the trimmed V and J ends, which lost 5 bases and 3 bases, there was a span of 12 bases. CDR1 and CDR2 (germline): SGHRS, YFSETQ. This CDR3 is built from 13 residues. The CDR3: CASRGQGNYEQYF. In DNA form, the CDR3 reads TGCGCCAGCAGAGGTCAGGGGAACTACGAGCAGTACTTC.

This clonotype was seen a few times. This chain joins TRBV29-1 and TRBJ2-5, with TRBD1 as a possible D gene (6 bases). There are 13 residues in the CDR3. The V end lost 7 bases, the J end lost 5 bases, and 17 bases lay between the germline ends. CDR1 SQVTM and CDR2 ANQGSEA come from the germline V gene. The CDR3, as DNA: TGCAGCGCTGGACAGTCACGAGGGGAGACCCAGTACTTC. Protein sequence: CSAGQSRGETQYF.

This clonotype was counted ten times or more. The chain has TRBV5-1 and TRBJ2-1, with 7 bases matching TRBD2. From germline, CDR1 is SGHRS and CDR2 YFSETQ. The CDR3 covers 15 residues. V was pared by 2 bases and J by 9 bases, with 11 bases of the junction left unmatched. CDR3 protein: CASSLSSGWEGEQFF. The CDR3 region has the DNA TGCGCCAGCAGCTTATCATCAGGGTGGGAGGGTGAGCAGTTCTTC.

The chain couples TRBV7-2 to TRBJ2-3; D is possibly TRBD1 (6 bases). From germline, CDR1 is SGHTA and CDR2 FQGNSA. The V end was cut by 5 bases, the J end by 7 bases, with 19 bases between. This CDR3 contains 15 residues. The CDR3 sequence: CASSQGRGVSYTQYF. Here the CDR3 DNA reads TGTGCCAGCAGCCAGGGCAGGGGAGTCAGTTATACGCAGTATTTT.

For this clonotype: An end of the junction does not agree with germline; a read error may underlie this. V gene TRBV7-9 combines with J gene TRBJ2-2; perhaps D is TRBD1 or TRBD2 (5 bases each). This CDR3 has 17 residues. Germline CDR1 and CDR2: SEHNR and FQNEAQ (reference sequence). The CDR3 here is CAISPGLQRDPTGELFF. The CDR3 bases are TGTGCCATCAGCCCAGGCCTGCAAAGGGACCCCACCGGGGAGCTGTTTTTT. Combining the CDR3 with reference TRBV7-9 and TRBJ2-2 gives the whole variable domain DTGVSQNPRHKITKRGQNVTFRCDPISEHNRLYWYRQTLGQGPEFLTYFQNEAQLEKSRLLSDRFSAERPKGSFSTLEIQRTEQGDSAMYLCAISPGLQRDPTGELFFGEGSRLTVL.

In this sample, this clonotype turned up many times. The CDR3 nucleotides read TGCGCCAGCAGCACGATCCCGGGACAGATGACCTGGGCTGAAGCTTTCTTT. It specifies CASSTIPGQMTWAEAFF. This chain joins TRBV5-1 and TRBJ1-1; the match to TRBD1 covers 7 bases. The J segment lost 6 bases and the V segment lost 4 bases, leaving 18 bases of the junction unmatched. The CDR3 is 17 amino acids. Germline CDR1 and CDR2: SGHRS and YFSETQ.

In this sample, this clonotype turned up many times. The rearrangement uses TRBV6-1 and TRBJ2-2; D is possibly TRBD1 (6 bases). Germline CDR1 reads MNHNS; CDR2 reads SASEGT. CDR3 length equals 15 residues. The germline V and J ends were trimmed by 6 bases and 6 bases, with 17 bases remaining between them. The CDR3 loop reads CASREQGGDAGELFF. In DNA form, the CDR3 reads TGTGCCAGCAGGGAACAGGGTGGTGACGCCGGGGAGCTGTTTTTT.

Only a few counts were recorded for this clonotype. This chain joins TRBV7-7 and TRBJ2-3, with 10 bases identical to TRBD2. This CDR3 has 20 amino acids. Trimming took 8 bases from V and 3 from J; bases not matched to a gene: 23. Germline V gene sequence: CDR1 SSHAT, CDR2 FNYEAQ (reference sequence). The CDR3: CASQLYRIRLAGASTDTQYF. In DNA, the CDR3 is TGTGCCAGCCAGTTATACCGTATACGTCTAGCGGGGGCTAGTACAGATACGCAGTATTTT.